This entry lists 32 T cell receptor beta chains sequenced from one sample in a study of T cell changes during pregnancy in multiple sclerosis. Only in-frame clones appear in the TCRdb table, and some are missing; sequencing was by immunoSEQ multiplex PCR. The sample has about 33,000 clones, 90% seen once; the top ten hold roughly 0.41%. The source material was CD4+ T cells from peripheral blood mononuclear cells, sampled in the second trimester of pregnancy. All receptors come from a female donor in good health, enrolled as a control in a pregnancy study.

The chain recombines TRBV11-3 with TRBJ2-2, with 7 bases fitting TRBD2. This CDR3 is built from 14 residues. Trimming removed 5 bases from V and 4 bases from J; junction bases left unmatched: 4. The germline V gene encodes CDR1 SGHNT and CDR2 YENEEA. In DNA, the CDR3 is TGTGCCAGCAGCCCGCGGGAGACCACCGGGGAGCTGTTTTTT. It codes for CASSPRETTGELFF.

This chain links TRBV12-5 with TRBJ1-1; TRBD1 might be the D (6 bases). Per the germline V gene, CDR1 is LGHNT and CDR2 is FRNRAP. The V end lost 3 bases, the J end lost 10 bases, and 12 bases lay between the germline ends. The CDR3 sequence is 12 residues long. As DNA, the CDR3 is TGTGCTAGTGGTTTTTACAGGGAAAGAGCTTTCTTT. Its translation: CASGFYRERAFF.

The gene calls are TRBV29-1 and TRBJ2-5; the match to TRBD1 covers 7 bases. This CDR3 comprises 12 residues. The germline CDR1 and CDR2 sequences are SQVTM and ANQGSEA. The trim removed 6 bases at V and 5 bases at J, leaving 6 bases unmatched. The CDR3: CSVDRVGETQYF. CDR3 bases: TGCAGCGTCGACAGGGTAGGGGAGACCCAGTACTTC.

This clone was seen only once. The CDR3 sequence: CASSEATGGTEAFF. CDR3 sequence (DNA): TGTGCCAGCAGTGAAGCCACAGGGGGCACTGAAGCTTTCTTT. The J gene is TRBJ1-1, the V gene TRBV6-1, with 8 positions matching TRBD1. Looked up from germline, CDR1 is MNHNS and CDR2 is SASEGT. V was pared by 0 bases and J by 4 bases, with 1 base of the junction left unmatched. This CDR3 contains 14 residues.

The chain couples TRBV5-6 to TRBJ2-3, with D possibly being TRBD2 (7 bases). V lost 10 bases to trimming and J lost 1 base, with 13 bases between them. This CDR3 spans 13 amino acids. Looked up from germline, CDR1 is SGHDT and CDR2 is YYEEEE. The CDR3 sequence is CAGGGRGTDTQYF. The DNA of the CDR3 is TGTGCCGGGGGGGGGCGCGGCACAGATACGCAGTATTTT.

The chain employs TRBV5-4 and TRBJ2-3, with 15 bases aligning to TRBD2. The V segment lost 3 bases and the J segment 6 bases; nucleotides outside the gene matches: 2. This CDR3 is built from 15 residues. Germline CDR1 and CDR2: SGHNT and YYREEE (reference sequence). The CDR3 spells CASSSGLAGGDTQYF. The CDR3 bases are TGTGCCAGCAGCTCCGGACTAGCGGGGGGGGATACGCAGTATTTT.

The chain joins TRBV11-2 to TRBJ2-1; D may be TRBD2 (5 bases). The V end was cut by 5 bases, the J end by 1 base, with 15 bases between. The CDR3 runs 16 residues. The germline gives CDR1 SGHAT, CDR2 FQNNGV. The CDR3 nucleotides are TGTGCCAGCAGCCCTGGACTTTTATTATCCTACAATGAGCAGTTCTTC. Translating gives CASSPGLLLSYNEQFF.

The CDR3 nucleotides read TGCGCCAGCAGCTTGGTGGCTAGCGTCCCCCGGTACAATGAGCAGTTCTTC. Translated: CASSLVASVPRYNEQFF. This chain uses TRBV5-1 with TRBJ2-1, with D perhaps TRBD2 (6 bases). The CDR3 runs to 17 residues. Deletions cut 0 bases from V and 4 bases from J, with 17 bases between. The germline CDR1 and CDR2 sequences are SGHRS and YFSETQ.

The CDR3, as DNA: TGTGCCAGCAGCCGAGGAGGGTTTGACACTGAAGCTTTCTTT. It specifies CASSRGGFDTEAFF. The genes are TRBV5-8 and TRBJ1-1; D unresolved. This CDR3 is 14 amino acids long. V lost 4 bases to trimming and J lost 3 bases, with 13 bases between them. CDR1 SGHTS and CDR2 YDEGEE come from the germline V gene.

This sequence joins TRBV30 and TRBJ2-1, with D possibly being TRBD1 (5 bases). The CDR3 sequence is 11 residues long. Deletions cut 2 bases from V and 9 bases from J, with 8 bases between. CDR1 and CDR2 (germline): GTSNPN, SVGIG (reference sequence). For the CDR3, the DNA is TGTGCCTGGAGTAGGGGATCTGAGCAGTTCTTC. Its protein is CAWSRGSEQFF.

This clone was found once. CDR3 amino acids: CASGAGTGLAKNIQYF. The DNA for the CDR3 is TGTGCCAGTGGAGCCGGGACAGGGCTAGCCAAAAACATTCAGTACTTC. J is TRBJ2-4 and V is TRBV19; 9 bases line up with TRBD1. J gave up 0 bases and V 8 bases, and 8 bases lay outside the gene matches. Per the germline V gene, CDR1 is LNHDA and CDR2 is SQIVND (reference sequence). This CDR3 is 16 amino acids long.

The chain employs TRBV30 and TRBJ1-2, with D perhaps TRBD1 (5 bases). The CDR3 is 12 residues long. Germline CDR1 and CDR2: GTSNPN and SVGIG (reference sequence). Trimming took off 2 bases at V and 1 base at J, with 5 bases between the two ends. For the CDR3, the DNA is TGTGCCTGGAGTAGGGGTAACTATGGCTACACCTTC. Translated: CAWSRGNYGYTF.

The rearrangement uses TRBV7-2 and TRBJ2-1, with D tentatively TRBD2 (6 bases). V was pared by 6 bases and J by 10 bases, with 16 bases between. In germline, CDR1 is SGHTA, CDR2 FQGNSA. The CDR3 runs 13 residues. For the CDR3, the DNA is TGTGCCAGCAGGCGGCAGCGGGTAAACGAGCAGTTCTTC. Translation: CASRRQRVNEQFF.

The chain uses TRBV6-1 and TRBJ2-7; 7 nucleotides align to TRBD2. CDR1 and CDR2 from the germline V gene are MNHNS and SASEGT. CDR3 size: 15 residues. The V segment lost 2 bases and the J segment 1 base; nucleotides outside the gene matches: 5. The CDR3, as DNA: TGTGCCAGCAGTGAATCGGGGGGACTATCCTACGAGCAGTACTTC. This codes for CASSESGGLSYEQYF.

V usage is TRBV9 and J usage is TRBJ1-3; D remains ambiguous. Trimming pared 2 bases from V and 6 bases from J, leaving 18 bases between. Per the germline V gene, CDR1 is SGDLS and CDR2 is YYNGEE. The CDR3 extends over 16 amino acids. DNA of the CDR3: TGTGCCAGCAGCGTCGAATTGAGGCTTGACGAAAACACCATATATTTT. This codes for CASSVELRLDENTIYF. Supplemented by reference TRBV9 and TRBJ1-3, the full variable domain reads DSGVTQTPKHLITATGQRVTLRCSPRSGDLSVYWYQQSLDQGLQFLIQYYNGEERAKGNILERFSAQQFPDLHSELNLSSLELGDSALYFCASSVELRLDENTIYFGEGSWLTVV.

This sequence joins TRBV5-4 and TRBJ2-7; D perhaps matches TRBD1 (5 bases). CDR1 is SGHNT and CDR2 is YYREEE in the germline V gene (reference sequence). Trimming removed 0 bases from V and 5 bases from J, with 18 bases in between. The CDR3 totals 16 residues. The CDR3 reads CASSLATTGPVNEQYF. DNA for the CDR3: TGTGCCAGCAGCTTGGCCACTACAGGACCGGTGAACGAGCAGTACTTC.

This chain uses TRBV6-5 with TRBJ2-1, with 12 bases lining up with TRBD2. Germline CDR1 reads MNHEY; CDR2 reads SVGAGI. Trimming at V came to 5 bases and at J to 7 bases, leaving 6 bases not matched to a gene. The CDR3 sequence is 15 residues long. This CDR3 reads CASSKTSGSLNEQFF. The CDR3 DNA reads as TGTGCCAGCAGTAAGACTAGCGGGAGTTTGAATGAGCAGTTCTTC.

This chain uses TRBV19 with TRBJ1-2; 8 bases map to TRBD1. Germline lookup yields CDR1 LNHDA and CDR2 SQIVND (reference sequence). Losses at the gene ends were 6 bases for V and 5 bases for J; bases not matched to a gene: 8. This CDR3 is 14 amino acids long. The DNA for the CDR3 is TGTGCCAGTAGGGGACAGGTTTCGACTTATGGCTACACCTTC. This gives the protein CASRGQVSTYGYTF.

V is TRBV28 and J is TRBJ1-5; TRBD1 might be the D (6 bases). This CDR3 region has 12 residues. Germline CDR1 and CDR2: MDHEN and SYDVKM. V was cut by 9 bases and J by 6 bases, with 12 bases left in between. CDR3 protein: CASVRGTQPQHF. CDR3 nucleotide sequence: TGTGCCAGTGTCAGGGGTACTCAGCCCCAGCATTTT.

The genes are TRBV25-1 and TRBJ2-7; D uncertain. The CDR3 totals 13 residues. V was clipped by 5 bases and J by 4 bases, with 12 bases between them. In germline, CDR1 is MGHDK, CDR2 SYGVNS. Here the CDR3 reads CASSPGWSYEQYF. The CDR3 DNA is TGTGCCAGCAGTCCCGGGTGGAGTTACGAGCAGTACTTC.

This clone appeared once. V gene TRBV10-3 combines with J gene TRBJ2-5; 7 nucleotides line up with TRBD1. Trimming removed 10 bases from V and 3 bases from J; junction bases left unmatched: 5. CDR3 size: 12 residues. CDR1 ENHRY and CDR2 SYGVKD come from the germline V gene. As DNA, the CDR3 is TGTGCCACCACGGGGACAGAAGAGACCCAGTACTTC. It encodes CATTGTEETQYF.

The chain recombines TRBV30 with TRBJ2-7; 9 bases align to TRBD2. CDR1 and CDR2 from the germline V gene are GTSNPN and SVGIG (reference sequence). V was pared by 3 bases and J by 2 bases, with 5 bases of the junction left unmatched. The CDR3 spans 14 residues. The CDR3 loop is CAWSKTSGPYEQYF. The CDR3 DNA follows: TGTGCCTGGAGCAAGACTAGCGGACCCTACGAGCAGTACTTC.

Note on this clone: Mismatch with germline at one junction end may stem from a read error. The rearrangement links TRBV7-9 to TRBJ1-2; D gene uncertain. Germline assignment: CDR1 SEHNR and CDR2 FQNEAQ (reference sequence). The CDR3 contains 9 residues. The CDR3 nucleotides are TGTGCCAGCAGCCCAACGAGGCCCTTC. Protein product: CASSPTRPF.

This chain connects TRBV5-5 to TRBJ1-5, with 7 bases aligning to TRBD1. The CDR3 is made up of 15 amino acids. The germline V gene encodes CDR1 SGHKS and CDR2 YYEKEE (reference sequence). Losses at the gene ends were 3 bases for V and 1 base for J; bases not matched to a gene: 4. CDR3 region: CASSYRGQSNQPQHF. The DNA of the CDR3 is TGTGCCAGCAGCTACAGGGGCCAAAGCAATCAGCCCCAGCATTTT.

The chain has TRBV6-5 and TRBJ2-1, with 8 bases identical to TRBD2. The CDR3 consists of 14 residues. Trimming took 11 bases from V and 7 from J; bases not matched to a gene: 13. Germline V gene sequence: CDR1 MNHEY, CDR2 SVGAGI. Here the CDR3 reads CAAQEAGGRNEQFF. CDR3 bases: TGTGCCGCCCAGGAGGCGGGGGGCCGAAATGAGCAGTTCTTC.

The chain is built from TRBV5-6 and TRBJ2-5, with 7 bases fitting TRBD1. V was clipped by 4 bases and J by 2 bases; unmatched bases: 8. The germline CDR1 and CDR2 sequences are SGHDT and YYEEEE. The CDR3 consists of 15 residues. Here the CDR3 reads CASSGWTGGQETQYF. The CDR3 DNA follows: TGTGCCAGCAGCGGATGGACAGGAGGACAAGAGACCCAGTACTTC. The full variable domain, with the rest looked up from reference TRBV5-6 and TRBJ2-5, is DAGVTQSPTHLIKTRGQQVTLRCSPKSGHDTVSWYQQALGQGPQFIFQYYEEEERQRGNFPDRFSGHQFPNYSSELNVNALLLGDSALYLCASSGWTGGQETQYFGPGTRLLVL.

The V call is TRBV12-5, the J call TRBJ2-7; 7 nucleotides line up with TRBD1. Germline assignment: CDR1 LGHNT and CDR2 FRNRAP. J was trimmed by 0 bases and V by 2 bases; bases with no gene match: 4. This CDR3 region has 15 residues. The CDR3 loop reads CASGLWTGNSYEQYF. CDR3 nucleotides: TGTGCTAGTGGTTTGTGGACAGGTAACTCCTACGAGCAGTACTTC.

The rearrangement links TRBV10-3 to TRBJ2-3; 9 bases are shared with TRBD2. Germline V gives CDR1 ENHRY, CDR2 SYGVKD. Trimming took 7 bases from V and 0 from J; bases not matched to a gene: 11. This CDR3 region has 17 residues. The CDR3 sequence is CAITDLAGSASTDTQYF. The CDR3 DNA sequence: TGTGCCATCACCGACCTAGCGGGATCTGCTAGCACAGATACGCAGTATTTT.

The chain employs TRBV7-8 and TRBJ1-4, with TRBD1 matching 10 bases. V lost 7 bases, J lost 8 bases, and 4 bases stayed unmatched. Germline V gene data show CDR1 as SGHVS and CDR2 as FQNEAQ. The CDR3 loop spans 13 amino acids. The CDR3 protein is CASTRTGGEKLFF. CDR3 nucleotides: TGTGCCAGCACCAGGACAGGGGGAGAAAAACTGTTTTTT.

The chain has TRBV29-1 and TRBJ1-2, with D unresolved. Germline CDR1 is SQVTM and CDR2 is ANQGSEA. Between the trimmed V and J ends, which lost 1 base and 4 bases, there was a span of 10 bases. The CDR3 is 13 amino acids. In nucleotides, the CDR3 is TGCAGCGTTGAAGGAGGGATAGGCTATGGCTACACCTTC. Amino acid sequence: CSVEGGIGYGYTF.

This CDR3 is CASSPPSGGVGELFF. CDR3 in DNA: TGTGCCAGCAGCCCACCTAGCGGGGGTGTCGGGGAGCTGTTTTTT. The chain couples TRBV7-2 to TRBJ2-2; 10 bases agree with TRBD2. CDR3 length equals 15 residues. J was trimmed by 7 bases and V by 5 bases; bases with no gene match: 7. CDR1 is SGHTA and CDR2 is FQGNSA in the germline V gene.

This chain uses TRBV6-5 with TRBJ2-5, with TRBD2 matching 7 bases. Trimming took 4 bases from V and 5 from J; bases not matched to a gene: 7. Per the germline V gene, CDR1 is MNHEY and CDR2 is SVGAGI. The CDR3 contains 14 residues. The CDR3 DNA reads TGTGCCAGCAGTTCCCCTGGGGGAGGGGAGACCCAGTACTTC. Its translation: CASSSPGGGETQYF.